This T cell receptor (beta chain) was captured by sequencing in a study of shared clonotypes between healthy human individuals. CDR3 length: 15 amino acids. Germline CDR1 is SGHDN and CDR2 is FVKESK. J was trimmed by 3 bases and V by 4 bases; bases with no gene match: 6. Assay used: immunoSEQ multiplex PCR; TCRdb lists only in-frame clones, some missing. Found here are about 530,000 clones, 90% to 96% of them singletons; the top ten hold approximately 0.062%. Overall study findings and caveats: Clonotype sharing among donors, it was expected, would be affected by sequencing depth. Generally, naive subsets (rather than memory subsets) showed larger estimated richness. With several donors compared, roughly 5% of naive CD4 clonotypes were shared.

About this clone itself: Its target is not known.

V and J are TRBV14 and TRBJ1-1; 9 bases agree with TRBD1. The sequence was collected from a woman between 25 and 40 years old in good health. The sequencing input was naive CD4+ T cells sorted from blood. Documented subset: CD45RA+ positively selected. The CDR3 coding sequence is TGTGCCAGCAGCCCGTACGGGACAGGGTACACTGAAGCTTTCTTT. Translation gives CASSPYGTGYTEAFF. The full variable domain, with the rest looked up from reference TRBV14 and TRBJ1-1, is EAGVTQFPSHSVIEKGQTVTLRCDPISGHDNLYWYRRVMGKEIKFLLHFVKESKQDESGMPNNRFLAERTGGTYSTLKVQPAELEDSGVYFCASSPYGTGYTEAFFGQGTRLTVV.